This passage covers 23 T cell receptor beta chains from one sample sequenced in a study of T cell responses to AZD1222 COVID-19 vaccine. Clones were sequenced by immunoSEQ multiplex PCR, and TCRdb holds only the in-frame ones, with some missing. The top ten clones hold 1% to 1.5% of a sample with 95,000 to 100,000 clones, around nine tenths of them seen once. This sample comprised peripheral blood, obtained on day 0 of AZD1222 vaccination. The receptors derive from an adult in good health.

V and J are TRBV4-2 and TRBJ1-2; D is undetermined. This CDR3 region has 13 residues. Germline assignment: CDR1 LGHNA and CDR2 YNFKEQ. Trimming shortened V by 1 base and J by 2 bases, and 5 bases separated the two germline ends. In DNA, the CDR3 is TGTGCCAGCAGCCAAGTAGGGAACTATGGCTACACCTTC. It encodes CASSQVGNYGYTF.

The rearrangement uses TRBV7-8 and TRBJ2-1, with D perhaps matching TRBD2 (5 bases). The CDR3 loop spans 13 amino acids. The V end lost 1 base, the J end lost 5 bases, and 6 bases lay between the germline ends. The V gene's germline CDR1 is SGHVS and CDR2 FQNEAQ. CDR3 loop: CASSLVGDNEQFF. Written as DNA, the CDR3 is TGTGCCAGCAGCTTAGTGGGAGACAATGAGCAGTTCTTC. Full variable domain (outside the CDR3, taken from reference TRBV7-8 and TRBJ2-1): GAGVSQSPRYKVAKRGQDVALRCDPISGHVSLFWYQQALGQGPEFLTYFQNEAQLDKSGLPSDRFFAERPEGSVSTLKIQRTQQEDSAVYLCASSLVGDNEQFFGPGTRLTVL.

V and J are TRBV6-4 and TRBJ2-1; a weak D match, TRBD1 (5 bases). The V end was cut by 2 bases, the J end by 0 bases, with 11 bases between. Germline CDR1 and CDR2: MRHNA and SNTAGT. This CDR3 spans 16 amino acids. The CDR3 here is CASSDDSFSSYNEQFF. CDR3 DNA: TGTGCCAGCAGTGACGACAGTTTTAGCTCCTACAATGAGCAGTTCTTC.

CDR3 residues: CATSVLGGQPQHF. DNA for the CDR3: TGTGCCACCAGTGTCTTAGGGGGTCAGCCCCAGCATTTT. The rearrangement links TRBV24-1 to TRBJ1-5; D may be TRBD1 (6 bases). The CDR3 extends over 13 amino acids. Per the germline V gene, CDR1 is KGHDR and CDR2 is SFDVKD. Trimming shortened V by 5 bases and J by 6 bases, and 10 bases separated the two germline ends.

The chain carries TRBV7-3 and TRBJ2-1; TRBD2 agrees at 12 bases. CDR1 is SGHTA, CDR2 FQGTGA, per germline. V gave up 5 bases and J gave up 0 bases; unmatched junction bases: 2. The length of the CDR3 is 16 residues. This CDR3 reads CASSPTSGSSYNEQFF. The CDR3 nucleotides read TGTGCCAGCAGCCCGACTAGCGGGAGCTCCTACAATGAGCAGTTCTTC.

The CDR3: CASSRDSKRAFF. In nucleotides, the CDR3 is TGTGCCAGCAGTCGGGACAGCAAGCGGGCTTTCTTT. V usage is TRBV28 and J usage is TRBJ1-1, with 7 positions matching TRBD1. CDR3 length equals 12 residues. The germline gives CDR1 MDHEN, CDR2 SYDVKM. V trimming: 5 bases; J trimming: 11 bases; junction bases outside the gene matches: 8. Drawing the rest from reference TRBV28 and TRBJ1-1, the complete variable domain is DVKVTQSSRYLVKRTGEKVFLECVQDMDHENMFWYRQDPGLGLRLIYFSYDVKMKEKGDIPEGYSVSREKKERFSLILESASTNQTSMYLCASSRDSKRAFFGQGTRLTVV.

This clone was found a few times. This chain links TRBV6-1 with TRBJ2-1, with 9 positions matching TRBD2. Germline loops: CDR1 MNHNS, CDR2 SASEGT. The CDR3 length is 15 residues. The V gene end was trimmed by 2 bases and the J gene end by 7 bases; junction bases not matched to a gene: 6. DNA of the CDR3: TGTGCCAGCAGTGAACTAGCGGGAACTGGGAATGAGCAGTTCTTC. This translates into CASSELAGTGNEQFF.

This clone was seen a single time. The genes are TRBV5-4 and TRBJ1-1; D is undetermined. The CDR3 extends over 13 amino acids. Trimming removed 0 bases from V and 0 bases from J, with 3 bases in between. Germline CDR1 reads SGHNT; CDR2 reads YYREEE (reference sequence). In DNA, the CDR3 is TGTGCCAGCAGCTTGGGGGTGAACACTGAAGCTTTCTTT. Amino acids: CASSLGVNTEAFF.

The V call is TRBV6-4, the J call TRBJ1-5, with 12 bases lining up with TRBD1. Germline trimming cut 7 bases from V and 6 bases from J; bases unmatched to any gene: 16. The CDR3 contains 18 residues. The germline V gene encodes CDR1 MRHNA and CDR2 SNTAGT. The CDR3 reads CASNDPPLGQGASQPQHF. The CDR3 DNA reads TGTGCCAGCAACGATCCCCCTCTGGGACAGGGGGCGAGTCAGCCCCAGCATTTT.

The chain uses TRBV30 and TRBJ1-4; 12 bases fit TRBD1. The junction had 4 bases not matched to a gene; V was cut back by 3 bases and J by 8 bases. In germline, CDR1 is GTSNPN, CDR2 SVGIG (reference sequence). The CDR3 totals 14 residues. CDR3 loop: CAWSPGQGAEKLFF. For the CDR3, the DNA is TGTGCCTGGAGCCCGGGACAGGGGGCAGAAAAACTGTTTTTT.

The chain joins TRBV5-1 to TRBJ2-2; the D call may be TRBD1 or TRBD2 (6 bases each). The germline V gene encodes CDR1 SGHRS and CDR2 YFSETQ. V was clipped by 5 bases and J by 2 bases, with 13 bases between them. The CDR3 sequence is 15 residues long. CDR3 protein: CASSGGTHNTGELFF. Written as DNA, the CDR3 is TGCGCCAGCAGTGGCGGGACACATAACACCGGGGAGCTGTTTTTT. Using reference TRBV5-1 and TRBJ2-2 for the parts outside the CDR3, the full variable domain is KAGVTQTPRYLIKTRGQQVTLSCSPISGHRSVSWYQQTPGQGLQFLFEYFSETQRNKGNFPGRFSGRQFSNSRSEMNVSTLELGDSALYLCASSGGTHNTGELFFGEGSRLTVL.

This clone qualifies as medium-sized (0.01 to 0.1%). This chain uses TRBV5-5 with TRBJ1-5; no firm D call. Germline-derived CDR1 and CDR2 are SGHKS and YYEKEE (reference sequence). The CDR3 runs to 15 residues. V lost 7 bases, J lost 4 bases, and 18 bases lay in between. DNA for the CDR3: TGTGCCAGCTCCGGCCTACTTAACCATAATCAGCCCCAGCATTTT. Amino acids: CASSGLLNHNQPQHF.

The chain couples TRBV7-9 to TRBJ1-3; perhaps TRBD1 as D (5 bases). Germline CDR1 reads SEHNR; CDR2 reads FQNEAQ (reference sequence). The V end was cut by 3 bases, the J end by 2 bases, with 14 bases between. The CDR3 length is 16 residues. DNA of the CDR3: TGTGCCAGCAGCTTTGGGCACCCGGGACCTGGAAACACCATATATTTT. It encodes CASSFGHPGPGNTIYF.

This rearrangement joins TRBV11-2 to TRBJ2-1, with 7 bases fitting TRBD2. The CDR3 is made up of 14 amino acids. Germline V CDR1 and CDR2: SGHAT, FQNNGV. V dropped 0 bases and J dropped 9; count of bases not matched to a gene: 5. The DNA for the CDR3 is TGTGCCAGCAGCTTAGACGGAGCGGGGCGTGAGCAGTTCTTC. It specifies CASSLDGAGREQFF.

The chain couples TRBV5-1 to TRBJ1-1, with D perhaps matching TRBD1 (6 bases). V was cut by 3 bases and J by 5 bases, with 14 bases left in between. The CDR3 has 14 amino acids. Germline CDR1 and CDR2: SGHRS and YFSETQ. The CDR3 sequence is CASSSPGTRTEAFF. The DNA of the CDR3 is TGCGCCAGCAGCTCCCCCGGGACAAGGACTGAAGCTTTCTTT.

The chain recombines TRBV7-9 with TRBJ1-6; D may be TRBD1 (5 bases). CDR3 size: 13 residues. Germline V gives CDR1 SEHNR, CDR2 FQNEAQ (reference sequence). V gave up 6 bases and J gave up 12 bases, with 15 bases separating them. The CDR3 DNA is TGTGCCAGCAGTTTCCATCCGACAGAACCCCTCCACTTT. It codes for CASSFHPTEPLHF.

This sequence joins TRBV6-5 and TRBJ2-7, with D perhaps TRBD1 (6 bases). The CDR3 loop spans 14 amino acids. The V end was cut by 8 bases, the J end by 7 bases, with 21 bases between. The germline CDR1 and CDR2 sequences are MNHEY and SVGAGI. CDR3: CASCTNSGDLEQYF. The CDR3 coding sequence is TGTGCCAGCTGTACGAATTCAGGGGATTTGGAGCAGTACTTC.

The chain recombines TRBV6-1 with TRBJ1-6, with 7 nucleotides matching TRBD1. Germline values: CDR1 MNHNS, CDR2 SASEGT. The V and J ends lost 1 base and 7 bases, in that order; junction bases with no gene match: 10. The CDR3 covers 17 residues. CDR3 nucleotides: TGTGCCAGCAGTGAAGGGGGATGGACAGGTGAAAATTCACCCCTCCACTTT. Its translation: CASSEGGWTGENSPLHF.

V usage is TRBV10-2 and J usage is TRBJ1-1; D unresolved. V gave up 2 bases and J gave up 1 base, with 8 bases separating them. This CDR3 comprises 14 residues. Germline-derived CDR1 and CDR2 are WSHSY and SAAADI. DNA of the CDR3: TGCGCCAGCAGTGAGGCCAACTGGAACACTGAAGCTTTCTTT. Its translation is CASSEANWNTEAFF.

This chain joins TRBV5-1 and TRBJ1-1; 12 positions match TRBD1. V was clipped by 3 bases and J by 4 bases; unmatched bases: 4. There are 15 residues in the CDR3. Germline V gene sequence: CDR1 SGHRS, CDR2 YFSETQ. The CDR3 protein is CASSWGTGGSTEAFF. The CDR3 bases are TGCGCCAGCAGCTGGGGGACAGGGGGCAGCACTGAAGCTTTCTTT.

The J gene is TRBJ1-1, the V gene TRBV6-5; D is perhaps TRBD1 (5 bases). Germline CDR1 reads MNHEY; CDR2 reads SVGAGI. Trimming shortened V by 11 bases and J by 2 bases, and 15 bases separated the two germline ends. CDR3 size: 13 residues. This CDR3 is CAGRSQGNTEAFF. CDR3 nucleotides: TGTGCCGGAAGATCGCAGGGTAACACTGAAGCTTTCTTT.

This CDR3 reads CASSTEGNQPQHF. In DNA, the CDR3 is TGTGCCAGTAGTACGGAGGGCAATCAGCCCCAGCATTTT. The chain links TRBV19 to TRBJ1-5, with D hard to call. V was shortened by 4 bases and J by 2 bases, with 6 bases between the two germline ends. Germline V CDR1 and CDR2: LNHDA, SQIVND (reference sequence). The CDR3 loop spans 13 amino acids.

This chain links TRBV18 with TRBJ1-1; tentatively, D is TRBD1 (6 bases). The CDR3 is made up of 14 amino acids. Germline V CDR1 and CDR2: KGHSH, LQKENI. V was trimmed by 3 bases and J by 4 bases, leaving 12 bases between them. The CDR3, as DNA: TGTGCCAGCTCACCGCTCGGGGGGGCCACTGAAGCTTTCTTT. It specifies CASSPLGGATEAFF.